A selection of T cell receptor beta chains follows, all from one sample in a study of blood T cell repertoires in COVID-19. TCRdb's copy holds only in-frame clones and misses some; the assay was immunoSEQ multiplex PCR. This table holds about 100,000 clones, more than 70% found once. The sequenced sample was peripheral blood. These receptors were taken from a woman aged 25-40 years with acute or convalescent COVID-19. The CDR3 runs from the conserved cysteine through the conserved F or W. Each record gives: clone size, V gene, J gene, D gene, CDR3 protein, CDR3 DNA. D genes are given only for firm matches. Not every row has a clone size; where given, it reads once, few, many or a size class.

NA,TRBV10-2,TRBJ2-2,TRBD2,CASNFGDYYTGELFF,TGCGCCAGCAATTTCGGGGACTATTATACCGGGGAGCTGTTTTTT
once,TRBV7-9,TRBJ2-3,NA,CASSSPKLSTDTQYF,TGTGCCAGCAGCTCTCCCAAACTAAGCACAGATACGCAGTATTTT
once,TRBV7-8,TRBJ1-5,TRBD1,CASSLSQGASNQPQHF,TGTGCCAGCAGCTTGTCACAGGGGGCTAGCAATCAGCCCCAGCATTTT
NA,TRBV2,TRBJ1-2,NA,CASSGEGVGGYTF,TGTGCCAGCAGTGGCGAAGGGGTCGGGGGCTACACCTTC
NA,TRBV30,TRBJ1-2,NA,CAWSGQYDYTF,TGTGCCTGGAGTGGGCAGTACGACTACACCTTC
NA,TRBV5-5,TRBJ2-1,TRBD2,CASSLLAGGGNEQFF,TGTGCCAGCAGCCTGCTAGCGGGGGGAGGAAATGAGCAGTTCTTC
NA,TRBV28,TRBJ1-2,TRBD1,CASRRRTGGYIYGYTF,TGTGCCAGCAGGCGACGGACAGGGGGGTATATCTATGGCTACACCTTC
NA,TRBV2,TRBJ1-1,TRBD1,CASSPNNRGNTEAFF,TGTGCCAGCAGTCCTAACAACAGGGGGAACACTGAAGCTTTCTTT
once,TRBV7-8,TRBJ1-2,TRBD1,CASSSGQGAPINYGYTF,TGTGCCAGCAGCTCCGGACAGGGGGCCCCTATTAACTATGGCTACACCTTC
NA,TRBV6-5,TRBJ2-1,TRBD2,CASSYSGSLYNEQFF,TGTGCCAGCAGTTATAGCGGGTCCCTCTACAATGAGCAGTTCTTC
NA,TRBV11-3,TRBJ2-7,NA,CASSPDWNEQYF,TGTGCCAGCAGCCCCGACTGGAACGAGCAGTACTTC
NA,TRBV5-8,TRBJ2-1,TRBD2,CASSWRGGRNNEQFF,TGTGCCAGCAGCTGGCGGGGGGGCCGAAACAATGAGCAGTTCTTC
NA,TRBV7-2,TRBJ1-5,NA,CASSLNAGGSHQPQHF,TGTGCCAGCAGCTTAAATGCCGGAGGCAGCCATCAGCCCCAGCATTTT
NA,TRBV11-3,TRBJ2-5,NA,CASSFDSAETQYF,TGTGCCAGCAGCTTCGACAGCGCCGAGACCCAGTACTTC
NA,TRBV4-2,TRBJ2-3,TRBD2,CASSQVLAGSTDTQYF,TGTGCCAGCAGCCAGGTCCTAGCGGGGAGCACAGATACGCAGTATTTT
NA,TRBV21-1,TRBJ1-3,NA,CASSKEHLSLGNTIYF,TGTGCCAGCAGCAAAGAACACCTTTCTCTGGGAAACACCATATATTTT
NA,TRBV11-3,TRBJ2-7,TRBD1,CASSPRPKQGADEQYF,TGTGCCAGCAGCCCCCGGCCCAAACAGGGGGCCGACGAGCAGTACTTC
NA,TRBV7-2,TRBJ2-3,NA,CASSLFQGYTDTQYF,TGTGCCAGCAGCTTATTCCAGGGATACACAGATACGCAGTATTTT
NA,TRBV7-9,TRBJ1-1,TRBD1,CASSWGQGNTEAFF,TGTGCCAGCAGCTGGGGACAGGGGAACACTGAAGCTTTCTTT
NA,TRBV28,TRBJ2-7,NA,CASSYQNYEQYF,TGTGCCAGCAGCTACCAAAACTACGAGCAGTACTTC
once,TRBV7-9,TRBJ1-2,NA,CASSLRSEVLYGYTF,TGTGCCAGCAGCCTAAGGAGTGAGGTTCTCTATGGCTACACCTTC
once,TRBV28,TRBJ1-4,TRBD1,CASSLWEQGANEKLFF,TGTGCCAGCAGTTTATGGGAACAGGGGGCTAATGAAAAACTGTTTTTT
NA,TRBV19,TRBJ1-1,NA,CASSRNRVTEAFF,TGTGCCAGTAGTCGTAACAGGGTCACTGAAGCTTTCTTT
NA,TRBV9,TRBJ2-1,TRBD1,CASSPRDSSANEQFF,TGTGCCAGCAGCCCCCGGGACAGTTCTGCAAATGAGCAGTTCTTC